These T cell receptor beta chains were read from a single sample in a study of blood T cell repertoires in COVID-19. This table comes from immunoSEQ multiplex PCR, and its TCRdb copy is limited to in-frame clones, with some not included. Of some 170,000 clones detected, over 80% appear once; the ten largest clones hold 1.6%. Input material: peripheral blood. The receptors come from a woman between 45 and 60 years old with acute or convalescent COVID-19. CDR3s include the opening cysteine and the closing phenylalanine or tryptophan. A D gene is named only where the DNA matches it firmly. Part of the rows lack a size; the others show once, few, many or a class for expanded clones.

d_call: NA
j_call: TRBJ1-1
clone_size: NA
v_call: TRBV10-1
cdr3_aa: CASSGTLNTEAFF
cdr3_nt: TGCGCCAGCAGTGGGACTTTGAACACTGAAGCTTTCTTT

d_call: TRBD1
j_call: TRBJ2-3
clone_size: NA
v_call: TRBV18
cdr3_aa: CASSPGQSTDTQYF
cdr3_nt: TGTGCCAGCTCACCGGGACAGAGCACAGATACGCAGTATTTT

d_call: NA
j_call: TRBJ1-3
clone_size: few
v_call: TRBV5-6
cdr3_aa: CASSLGGKGNTIYF
cdr3_nt: TGTGCCAGCAGCTTGGGAGGGAAAGGAAACACCATATATTTT

d_call: NA
j_call: TRBJ1-1
clone_size: NA
v_call: TRBV2
cdr3_aa: CASSVTAVGAFF
cdr3_nt: TGTGCCAGCAGTGTAACGGCGGTGGGAGCTTTCTTT

d_call: NA
j_call: TRBJ1-6
clone_size: NA
v_call: TRBV4-3
cdr3_aa: CASSLWGGEHSPLHF
cdr3_nt: TGCGCCAGCAGCCTATGGGGAGGGGAGCATTCACCCCTCCACTTT

d_call: TRBD1
j_call: TRBJ2-2
clone_size: NA
v_call: TRBV7-9
cdr3_aa: CASSGTGGFGELFF
cdr3_nt: TGTGCCAGCAGCGGGACAGGGGGCTTCGGGGAGCTGTTTTTT

d_call: NA
j_call: TRBJ1-1
clone_size: few
v_call: TRBV2
cdr3_aa: CASSEWSEAFF
cdr3_nt: TGTGCCAGCAGTGAATGGAGTGAAGCTTTCTTT

d_call: TRBD2
j_call: TRBJ2-1
clone_size: NA
v_call: TRBV2
cdr3_aa: CASSESRSSGGAYNEQFF
cdr3_nt: TGTGCCAGCAGTGAAAGTAGGTCTAGCGGGGGGGCCTACAATGAGCAGTTCTTC

d_call: TRBD2
j_call: TRBJ2-5
clone_size: once
v_call: TRBV19
cdr3_aa: CASKRSGGASGETQYF
cdr3_nt: TGTGCCAGTAAACGGTCGGGGGGGGCTTCGGGAGAGACCCAGTACTTC

d_call: NA
j_call: TRBJ1-1
clone_size: NA
v_call: TRBV7-3
cdr3_aa: CASSPRNTEAFF
cdr3_nt: TGTGCCAGCAGCCCCAGGAACACTGAAGCTTTCTTT

d_call: TRBD2
j_call: TRBJ2-3
clone_size: NA
v_call: TRBV10-2
cdr3_aa: CASSREGLALGGTDTQYF
cdr3_nt: TGCGCCAGCTCGAGGGAGGGACTAGCGTTAGGAGGCACAGATACGCAGTATTTT

d_call: TRBD1
j_call: TRBJ2-7
clone_size: NA
v_call: TRBV18
cdr3_aa: CASSPKGQGRNSNEQYF
cdr3_nt: TGTGCCAGCTCACCAAAGGGACAGGGAAGGAACTCCAACGAGCAGTACTTC

d_call: TRBD2
j_call: TRBJ2-7
clone_size: few
v_call: TRBV7-2
cdr3_aa: CASSLKTSGRVLYEQYF
cdr3_nt: TGTGCCAGCAGCTTAAAGACTAGCGGGCGGGTTCTTTACGAGCAGTACTTC

d_call: TRBD1
j_call: TRBJ2-5
clone_size: NA
v_call: TRBV5-1
cdr3_aa: CASSLGQGETQYF
cdr3_nt: TGCGCCAGCAGCTTGGGACAGGGAGAGACCCAGTACTTC

d_call: TRBD2
j_call: TRBJ2-1
clone_size: NA
v_call: TRBV4-1
cdr3_aa: CASSQGLAGGSVNEQFF
cdr3_nt: TGCGCCAGCAGCCAAGGGCTAGCGGGAGGGTCCGTCAATGAGCAGTTCTTC

d_call: NA
j_call: TRBJ1-1
clone_size: NA
v_call: TRBV25-1
cdr3_aa: CASRTGTEAFF
cdr3_nt: TGTGCCAGCAGGACGGGCACTGAAGCTTTCTTT

d_call: NA
j_call: TRBJ2-7
clone_size: NA
v_call: TRBV27
cdr3_aa: CASSPRLLGEQYF
cdr3_nt: TGTGCCAGCAGTCCCAGACTTTTGGGCGAGCAGTACTTC

d_call: NA
j_call: TRBJ1-1
clone_size: NA
v_call: TRBV19
cdr3_aa: CASSMIDTEAFF
cdr3_nt: TGTGCCAGTAGTATGATAGACACTGAAGCTTTCTTT

d_call: TRBD2
j_call: TRBJ2-1
clone_size: NA
v_call: TRBV5-1
cdr3_aa: CASLLAGSPNEQFF
cdr3_nt: TGCGCCAGCCTCCTAGCGGGATCCCCCAATGAGCAGTTCTTC

d_call: NA
j_call: TRBJ1-1
clone_size: NA
v_call: TRBV27
cdr3_aa: CASSLFPTAGTEAFF
cdr3_nt: TGTGCCAGCAGTTTATTTCCTACAGCGGGCACTGAAGCTTTCTTT

d_call: NA
j_call: TRBJ1-1
clone_size: NA
v_call: TRBV3-1/TRBV3-2
cdr3_aa: CASSRIMDKNTEAFF
cdr3_nt: TGTGCCAGCAGCCGAATAATGGACAAGAACACTGAAGCTTTCTTT

d_call: NA
j_call: TRBJ1-1
clone_size: NA
v_call: TRBV2
cdr3_aa: CASSLGRDNTEAFF
cdr3_nt: TGTGCCAGCAGCCTAGGGAGGGACAACACTGAAGCTTTCTTT

d_call: TRBD2
j_call: TRBJ2-1
clone_size: NA
v_call: TRBV7-2
cdr3_aa: CASSTSGSSYNEQFF
cdr3_nt: TGTGCCAGCAGTACAAGCGGGAGCTCCTACAATGAGCAGTTCTTC

d_call: NA
j_call: TRBJ1-2
clone_size: NA
v_call: TRBV18
cdr3_aa: CASSLTNQGIFYGYTF
cdr3_nt: TGTGCCAGCTCACTAACAAATCAGGGGATTTTCTATGGCTACACCTTC

d_call: TRBD1
j_call: TRBJ2-2
clone_size: NA
v_call: TRBV5-8
cdr3_aa: CASSWGQTNTGELFF
cdr3_nt: TGTGCCAGCAGCTGGGGACAGACGAACACCGGGGAGCTGTTTTTT

d_call: TRBD2
j_call: TRBJ2-5
clone_size: few
v_call: TRBV11-3
cdr3_aa: CASTAGLAGGVETQYF
cdr3_nt: TGTGCCAGCACCGCGGGACTAGCGGGGGGGGTAGAGACCCAGTACTTC

d_call: NA
j_call: TRBJ1-2
clone_size: NA
v_call: TRBV5-1
cdr3_aa: CASSLSPGHLSRGYTF
cdr3_nt: TGCGCCAGCAGCCTATCTCCGGGACACCTCTCGAGGGGCTACACCTTC

d_call: TRBD2
j_call: TRBJ2-2
clone_size: NA
v_call: TRBV7-2
cdr3_aa: CASTPFPSGNTGELFF
cdr3_nt: TGTGCCAGCACCCCCTTCCCTAGCGGGAACACCGGGGAGCTGTTTTTT

d_call: TRBD1
j_call: TRBJ2-2
clone_size: NA
v_call: TRBV27
cdr3_aa: CASTTPLTGDTGELFF
cdr3_nt: TGTGCCAGCACCACTCCATTAACAGGGGACACCGGGGAGCTGTTTTTT

d_call: NA
j_call: TRBJ2-4
clone_size: NA
v_call: TRBV4-3
cdr3_aa: CASSQARGGGRIQYF
cdr3_nt: TGCGCCAGCAGCCAAGCTAGGGGAGGGGGGCGGATTCAGTACTTC

d_call: NA
j_call: TRBJ2-1
clone_size: NA
v_call: TRBV10-1
cdr3_aa: CASSEGFPGEQFF
cdr3_nt: TGCGCCAGCAGTGAGGGCTTTCCAGGAGAGCAGTTCTTC

d_call: TRBD1
j_call: TRBJ1-5
clone_size: NA
v_call: TRBV11-2
cdr3_aa: CASSSGQKSNQPQHF
cdr3_nt: TGTGCCAGCAGCTCGGGACAGAAAAGCAATCAGCCCCAGCATTTT

d_call: NA
j_call: TRBJ2-5
clone_size: few
v_call: TRBV6-2/TRBV6-3
cdr3_aa: CASSYRLDETQYF
cdr3_nt: TGTGCCAGCAGTTACCGATTAGATGAGACCCAGTACTTC

d_call: TRBD2
j_call: TRBJ2-1
clone_size: NA
v_call: TRBV5-1
cdr3_aa: CASSLAASGSDEQFF
cdr3_nt: TGCGCCAGCAGCTTGGCCGCTAGCGGGAGCGATGAGCAGTTCTTC

d_call: NA
j_call: TRBJ1-6
clone_size: NA
v_call: TRBV10-3
cdr3_aa: CAISDRVENSPLHF
cdr3_nt: TGTGCCATCAGTGACAGGGTGGAGAATTCACCCCTCCACTTT

d_call: NA
j_call: TRBJ2-6
clone_size: NA
v_call: TRBV11-3
cdr3_aa: CASSYYSSGANVLTF
cdr3_nt: TGTGCCAGCAGCTATTATTCGTCTGGGGCCAACGTCCTGACTTTC

d_call: TRBD1
j_call: TRBJ2-5
clone_size: NA
v_call: TRBV25-1
cdr3_aa: CASSEFRTGGAETQYF
cdr3_nt: TGTGCCAGCAGTGAATTCAGGACAGGAGGAGCAGAGACCCAGTACTTC

d_call: TRBD1
j_call: TRBJ2-6
clone_size: NA
v_call: TRBV25-1
cdr3_aa: CASTSSAGGYSGANVLTF
cdr3_nt: TGTGCCAGCACCTCCTCGGCAGGGGGCTACTCTGGGGCCAACGTCCTGACTTTC

d_call: NA
j_call: TRBJ1-2
clone_size: NA
v_call: TRBV12-5
cdr3_aa: CASWAPPSRSSGYTF
cdr3_nt: TGTGCTAGTTGGGCCCCCCCCAGCAGGTCCAGTGGCTACACCTTC

d_call: TRBD2
j_call: TRBJ2-7
clone_size: once
v_call: TRBV7-2
cdr3_aa: CASSQGLAYYEQYF
cdr3_nt: TGTGCCAGCAGCCAGGGACTAGCCTACTACGAGCAGTACTTC

d_call: NA
j_call: TRBJ2-5
clone_size: NA
v_call: TRBV7-7
cdr3_aa: CASSSRGQETQYF
cdr3_nt: TGTGCCAGCAGCTCTCGGGGCCAAGAGACCCAGTACTTC

d_call: NA
j_call: TRBJ2-7
clone_size: NA
v_call: TRBV5-5
cdr3_aa: CASSWGGSVLYEQYF
cdr3_nt: TGTGCCAGCAGCTGGGGAGGAAGCGTCCTTTACGAGCAGTACTTC

d_call: NA
j_call: TRBJ2-2
clone_size: NA
v_call: TRBV30
cdr3_aa: CAWSSGNTGELFF
cdr3_nt: TGTGCCTGGAGTTCGGGGAACACCGGGGAGCTGTTTTTT

d_call: TRBD1
j_call: TRBJ1-1
clone_size: few
v_call: TRBV19
cdr3_aa: CASSTTGTETEAFF
cdr3_nt: TGTGCCAGTAGTACCACCGGGACAGAAACTGAAGCTTTCTTT

d_call: TRBD1
j_call: TRBJ2-3
clone_size: NA
v_call: TRBV10-3
cdr3_aa: CAHGDSTQYF
cdr3_nt: TGTGCCCACGGGGACAGTACGCAGTATTTT

d_call: TRBD1
j_call: TRBJ1-1
clone_size: NA
v_call: TRBV6-5
cdr3_aa: CASSRGQGEAFF
cdr3_nt: TGTGCCAGCAGCCGCGGACAGGGTGAAGCTTTCTTT

d_call: NA
j_call: TRBJ1-2
clone_size: NA
v_call: TRBV7-8
cdr3_aa: CASSSRLSKRGYGYTF
cdr3_nt: TGTGCCAGCAGCTCTCGGTTATCCAAGCGCGGCTATGGCTACACCTTC

d_call: TRBD2
j_call: TRBJ2-5
clone_size: once
v_call: TRBV19
cdr3_aa: CASTLTSGGQTQYF
cdr3_nt: TGTGCCAGTACCTTAACTAGCGGGGGTCAGACCCAGTACTTC

d_call: TRBD2
j_call: TRBJ2-1
clone_size: once
v_call: TRBV15
cdr3_aa: CATSRDYASGNYNEQFF
cdr3_nt: TGTGCCACCAGCAGAGATTATGCTAGCGGGAACTACAATGAGCAGTTCTTC